This T cell receptor beta chain stems from a study of vaccination effects on CD4 cells after COVID-19. Of note for this clone: Its antigen is undetermined.

Repertoires were generated with immunoSEQ multiplex PCR, while TCRdb's copy carries only in-frame clones and drops some. The sample lists tens of thousands of clones; around 69% were seen once. The CDR3 runs to 15 residues. CDR1 and CDR2 from the germline V gene are MNHEY and SVGAGI. The V segment lost 4 bases and the J segment 6 bases; nucleotides outside the gene matches: 8. Prior to sequencing, the ViraFEST assay stimulated PBMC with viral peptide pools, which expanded the antigen-specific CD4+ T cells. Cells that had been cultured for 10 days were the source of isolated CD4+ T cells. It was two doses of either the BNT162b2 or mRNA-1273 vaccine that participants received. Having tested negative for nucleocapsid antibodies, the vaccine recipients showed no prior SARS-CoV-2 infection. Supplemented with roughly 9 IU/ml IL-2 and 9.5 to 10 ug/ml peptides, a few million PBMC per well were kept in culture.

Sample: CD4+ T cells from PBMCs cultured with HCoV-229E spike peptides, taken after COVID-19 vaccination. The clonotype comes from a human donor who received a COVID-19 vaccine. The chain employs TRBV6-5 and TRBJ1-2; 10 nucleotides match TRBD1. The CDR3, as DNA: TGTGCCAGCAGTTCCCGGGACAGGGGACTGGATGGCTACACCTTC. This encodes CASSSRDRGLDGYTF.